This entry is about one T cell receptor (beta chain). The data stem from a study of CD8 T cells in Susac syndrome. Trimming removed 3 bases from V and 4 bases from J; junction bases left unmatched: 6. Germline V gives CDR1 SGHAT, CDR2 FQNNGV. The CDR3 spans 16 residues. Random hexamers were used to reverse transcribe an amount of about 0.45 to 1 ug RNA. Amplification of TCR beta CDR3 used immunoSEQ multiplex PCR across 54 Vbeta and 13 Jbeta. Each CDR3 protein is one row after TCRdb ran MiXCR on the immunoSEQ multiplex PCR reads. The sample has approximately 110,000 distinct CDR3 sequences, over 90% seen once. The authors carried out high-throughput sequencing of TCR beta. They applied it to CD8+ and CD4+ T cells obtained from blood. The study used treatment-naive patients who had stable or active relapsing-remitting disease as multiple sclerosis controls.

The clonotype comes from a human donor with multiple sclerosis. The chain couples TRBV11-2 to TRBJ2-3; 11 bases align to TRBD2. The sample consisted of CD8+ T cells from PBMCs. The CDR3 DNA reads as TGTGCCAGCAGCTTGGATCTAGCGGGGGGTCCAGATACGCAGTATTTT. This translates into CASSLDLAGGPDTQYF.